This note documents a single TCR beta chain sequence. This CDR3 comprises 16 residues. The germline V gene has CDR1 LGHDT and CDR2 YNNKEL (reference sequence). The V gene end was trimmed by 0 bases and the J gene end by 2 bases; junction bases not matched to a gene: 4. This entry belongs to a study of T-cell reconstitution after alpha-beta-depleted transplantation in children. Molecular barcoding with unique molecular identifiers was used for the TCRbeta library. TCRdb called the PCR reads again in MiXCR, with one record for every CDR3 protein. The repertoire holds 500,000 or so distinct CDR3 sequences, with about 30% as singletons.

The sequencing used PBMCs from the stem cell graft donor, collected from the stem cell graft. The TCR was taken from a human donor who donated a stem cell graft to a child with aplastic anemia. The chain recombines TRBV3-1 with TRBJ2-3; 8 bases agree with TRBD1. The CDR3 nucleotides read TGTGCCAGCAGCCAAGAAACAGGGGGTTACACAGATACGCAGTATTTT. It codes for CASSQETGGYTDTQYF.